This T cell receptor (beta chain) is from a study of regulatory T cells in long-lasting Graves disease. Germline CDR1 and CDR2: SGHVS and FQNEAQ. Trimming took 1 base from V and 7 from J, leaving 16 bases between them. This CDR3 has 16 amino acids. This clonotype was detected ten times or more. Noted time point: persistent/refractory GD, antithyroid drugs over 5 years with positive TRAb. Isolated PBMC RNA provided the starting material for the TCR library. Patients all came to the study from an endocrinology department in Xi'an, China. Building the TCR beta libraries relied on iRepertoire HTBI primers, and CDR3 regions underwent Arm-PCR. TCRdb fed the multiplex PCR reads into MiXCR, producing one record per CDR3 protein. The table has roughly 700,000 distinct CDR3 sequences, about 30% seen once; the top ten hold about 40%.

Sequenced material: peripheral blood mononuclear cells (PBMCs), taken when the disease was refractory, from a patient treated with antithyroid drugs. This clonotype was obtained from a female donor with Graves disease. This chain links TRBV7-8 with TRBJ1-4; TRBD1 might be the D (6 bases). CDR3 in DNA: TGTGCCAGCAGCTTAGGGGCATCGGGGGCGGGTGAAAAACTGTTTTTT. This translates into CASSLGASGAGEKLFF.